Presented here are 13 T cell receptor beta chains from one specimen sequenced in a study of blood T cell repertoires in COVID-19. Data came from immunoSEQ multiplex PCR; TCRdb stores just in-frame clones and leaves some out. The repertoire holds roughly 230,000 clones, with roughly 88% as singletons. Sequencing was carried out using peripheral blood. These TCRs come from a man aged 35 to 55 with acute or convalescent COVID-19.

CDR3 sequence (DNA): TGTGCCAGCAGCCCGATGGGACAGCTCTATGGCTACACCTTC. Protein sequence: CASSPMGQLYGYTF. The genes are TRBV5-5 and TRBJ1-2, with 7 bases that match TRBD1. The germline V gene encodes CDR1 SGHKS and CDR2 YYEKEE (reference sequence). With 4 bases clipped from V and 4 bases from J, the junction kept 7 bases outside the gene matches. This CDR3 comprises 14 residues.

The rearrangement joins TRBV3-1 (or the pseudogene TRBV3-2) to TRBJ1-4; 10 bases map to TRBD1. From germline, CDR1 is LGHDT and CDR2 YNNKEL (reference sequence). With 0 bases clipped from V and 8 bases from J, the junction kept 3 bases outside the gene matches. CDR3 size: 15 residues. CDR3 sequence reads: CASSQEGTGDEKLFF. In DNA, the CDR3 is TGTGCCAGCAGCCAAGAAGGGACAGGGGACGAAAAACTGTTTTTT.

The J gene is TRBJ1-2, the V gene TRBV6-5; TRBD1 matches 11 bases. The germline V gene has CDR1 MNHEY and CDR2 SVGAGI. After removal of 6 bases from V and 8 bases from J, the junction contained 11 bases not matched to a gene. The CDR3 covers 15 residues. The CDR3 DNA reads TGTGCCAGCAGCCCCTTTGGACAGGGGGCTAAAGGCTACACCTTC. It is translated as CASSPFGQGAKGYTF.

The rearrangement links TRBV5-4 to TRBJ1-1; a weak D match, TRBD1 (5 bases). The V gene's germline CDR1 is SGHNT and CDR2 YYREEE (reference sequence). This CDR3 has 15 amino acids. Between the trimmed V and J ends, which lost 5 bases and 3 bases, there was a span of 17 bases. The CDR3 DNA is TGTGCCAGCAGTCCTCCTCGGGGGAGTGACACTGAAGCTTTCTTT. It is translated as CASSPPRGSDTEAFF.

This clone showed up just a few times. J is TRBJ2-1 and V is TRBV11-3, with TRBD2 identical over 9 bases. CDR3 size: 14 residues. The J segment lost 5 bases and the V segment lost 5 bases, leaving 4 bases of the junction unmatched. The V gene's germline CDR1 is SGHNT and CDR2 YENEEA. The CDR3 protein is CASSRSGSHNEQFF. In nucleotides, the CDR3 is TGTGCCAGCAGCCGTAGCGGGAGCCACAATGAGCAGTTCTTC. The variable domain in full, completed from reference TRBV11-3 and TRBJ2-1, reads EAGVVQSPRYKIIEKKQPVAFWCNPISGHNTLYWYLQNLGQGPELLIRYENEEAVDDSQLPKDRFSAERLKGVDSTLKIQPAELGDSAVYLCASSRSGSHNEQFFGPGTRLTVL.

This sequence joins TRBV12-5 and TRBJ2-1, with D perhaps TRBD2 (6 bases). The germline V gene has CDR1 LGHNT and CDR2 FRNRAP. V shed 0 bases and J shed 2 bases, with 11 bases lying between them. The CDR3 totals 16 residues. For the CDR3, the DNA is TGTGCTAGTGGTTTGGTCTACGGGGGAACCTACAATGAGCAGTTCTTC. This translates into CASGLVYGGTYNEQFF.

The table lists this clone with a count of one. This chain connects TRBV3-1 (or the pseudogene TRBV3-2) to TRBJ1-2; no firm D call. The length of the CDR3 is 12 residues. Germline V gene lookup returns CDR1 LGHDT and CDR2 YNNKEL (reference sequence). V lost 4 bases and J lost 3, with 6 bases in between. Here the CDR3 reads CASSRSDYGYTF. The CDR3 region has the DNA TGTGCCAGCAGCCGATCGGACTATGGCTACACCTTC.

The rearrangement uses TRBV5-4 and TRBJ1-2; 9 nucleotides line up with TRBD1. V gave up 4 bases and J gave up 4 bases; unmatched junction bases: 14. The CDR3 length is 17 residues. Germline V gives CDR1 SGHNT, CDR2 YYREEE (reference sequence). CDR3: CASSRGQGSPLSYGYTF. CDR3 coding DNA: TGTGCCAGCAGCCGGGGACAGGGATCCCCCCTGAGCTATGGCTACACCTTC.

The V and J genes are TRBV19 and TRBJ2-2; the D gene is possibly TRBD2 (5 bases). Germline V gene data show CDR1 as LNHDA and CDR2 as SQIVND (reference sequence). V dropped 4 bases and J dropped 4 bases, with 13 bases sitting between them. The CDR3 consists of 15 residues. The CDR3 nucleotides are TGTGCCAGTAGTACCGGATGGGAGTTCACCGGGGAGCTGTTTTTT. The encoded protein is CASSTGWEFTGELFF.

J is TRBJ2-7 and V is TRBV10-3; 9 nucleotides align to TRBD2. The germline CDR1 and CDR2 sequences are ENHRY and SYGVKD. This CDR3 has 14 amino acids. The V and J ends lost 8 bases and 0 bases, in that order; junction bases with no gene match: 5. The CDR3 region has the DNA TGTGCCATCGGGTCTAGCGGGAACTCCTACGAGCAGTACTTC. Amino acids: CAIGSSGNSYEQYF.

The CDR3 loop is CASSTTDQAFF. The CDR3 bases are TGTGCCAGTAGTACCACAGATCAAGCTTTCTTT. V is TRBV19 and J is TRBJ1-1; no definite D call. The CDR3 length is 11 residues. The germline V gene has CDR1 LNHDA and CDR2 SQIVND (reference sequence). V lost 4 bases to trimming and J lost 9 bases, with 9 bases between them.

V is TRBV30 and J is TRBJ1-4, with 9 nucleotides matching TRBD1. Unmatched junction bases numbered 5, after V lost 3 bases and J lost 6 bases. The CDR3 has 14 amino acids. Germline V gene lookup returns CDR1 GTSNPN and CDR2 SVGIG (reference sequence). CDR3 protein: CAWSRDRADEKLFF. The DNA of the CDR3 is TGTGCCTGGAGCCGGGACAGGGCCGATGAAAAACTGTTTTTT.

The gene calls are TRBV14 and TRBJ1-3; D ambiguous. Germline V gene data show CDR1 as SGHDN and CDR2 as FVKESK. V was cut by 4 bases and J by 9 bases, with 10 bases left in between. The CDR3 extends over 12 amino acids. In DNA, the CDR3 is TGTGCCAGCAGCCTCGGGGAGGGCACCATATATTTT. Translating it yields CASSLGEGTIYF.